This T cell receptor beta chain was identified during a study of T cells in Graves' hyperthyroidism and ophthalmopathy. From germline, CDR1 is MDHEN and CDR2 SYDVKM. V was cut by 3 bases and J by 7 bases, with 7 bases left in between. This CDR3 spans 11 amino acids. The patients, who ranged from 18 to 65 in age, presented with newly diagnosed hyperthyroidism lasting under 2 months. Sample collection date corresponds to first hyperthyroidism diagnosis, prior to any ophthalmopathy symptoms. Overall study results and limits: With a median lead of around 6.7 months before onset, the model predicted ophthalmopathy.

This clonotype appeared many times. Its antigen is not known. Amplification targeted TCR beta CDR3 regions from RNA transcripts. HTBI primers were the set used in a first-round RT-PCR of the TCR CDR3. TCRdb processed the multiplex PCR reads anew with MiXCR; each CDR3 protein has one entry. This sample has more than 350,000 distinct CDR3 sequences, with approximately 18% found just once. The sequenced material came from blood. V and J are TRBV28 and TRBJ2-7; no definite D call. The sequence was collected from a woman in her twenties or thirties with Graves' hyperthyroidism that later progressed to Graves' ophthalmopathy. The CDR3 DNA reads TGTGCCAGCAGTTTCGTTAGGGAGCAGTACTTC. Amino acid sequence: CASSFVREQYF.